The 10 T cell receptor beta chains below come from one sample, sequenced in a study of T-cell memory formation after mild COVID-19. TCRdb reprocessed the 5' RACE reads with MiXCR, giving one entry per CDR3 protein. The table records fewer than 200,000 distinct CDR3 sequences, about a fifth of them present only once. Sequencing used PBMCs or a T cell subset sorted from them (not recorded which). Receptor source: a man in his late teens or twenties who had mild COVID-19 (a few samples of this study predate the infection). Cell type and time point are not known.

The CDR3 DNA reads as TGCGCCAGCAGCCTTCCGGGACGGAGGAACACTGAAGCTTTCTTT. This sequence encodes CASSLPGRRNTEAFF. V and J are TRBV4-1 and TRBJ1-1; possibly TRBD1 for D (5 bases). V was trimmed by 4 bases and J by 1 base, leaving 13 bases between them. Looked up from germline, CDR1 is MGHRA and CDR2 is YSYEKL. This CDR3 is built from 15 residues.

This clonotype was seen a few times. The CDR3 DNA follows: TGCGCCAGCAAACCCGGGACAGACTACGAGCAGTACTTC. This translates into CASKPGTDYEQYF. The chain is built from TRBV5-1 and TRBJ2-7; 7 positions agree with TRBD1. The CDR3 length is 13 residues. V was pared by 6 bases and J by 3 bases, with 6 bases of the junction left unmatched. Germline CDR1 is SGHRS and CDR2 is YFSETQ. Variable domain in full (rest from reference TRBV5-1 and TRBJ2-7): KAGVTQTPRYLIKTRGQQVTLSCSPISGHRSVSWYQQTPGQGLQFLFEYFSETQRNKGNFPGRFSGRQFSNSRSEMNVSTLELGDSALYLCASKPGTDYEQYFGPGTRLTVT.

This clonotype was picked up a small number of times. V and J are TRBV6-6 and TRBJ1-5; 9 bases align to TRBD1. CDR1 is MNHNY and CDR2 is SVGAGI in the germline V gene (reference sequence). This CDR3 region has 15 residues. V trimming: 7 bases; J trimming: 4 bases; junction bases outside the gene matches: 8. The CDR3 region has the DNA TGTGCCAGCACCAAAGGGGACAGGGCGAATCAGCCCCAGCATTTT. The encoded protein is CASTKGDRANQPQHF.

This clonotype was picked up a small number of times. V and J are TRBV12-3 or TRBV12-4 and TRBJ1-3; D is perhaps TRBD1 (6 bases). The CDR3 contains 16 residues. Deletions cut 4 bases from V and 0 bases from J, with 13 bases between. CDR3 nucleotides: TGTGCCAGCAGTTCCGAGACAGGCCGCTCTGGAAACACCATATATTTT. It specifies CASSSETGRSGNTIYF.

V and J are TRBV6-2 or TRBV6-3 and TRBJ1-5; no reliable D call. V was trimmed by 6 bases and J by 1 base, leaving 16 bases between them. Per germline, CDR1 MNHEY and CDR2 SVGEGT. The CDR3 covers 16 residues. The DNA of the CDR3 is TGTGCCAGCAGCTCCGGGATAAGCGGAAGCAATCAGCCCCAGCATTTT. This translates into CASSSGISGSNQPQHF.

This clonotype turned up a few times. The V call is TRBV12-3 or TRBV12-4, the J call TRBJ2-7, with D maybe TRBD2 (5 bases). Trimming removed 6 bases from V and 7 bases from J, with 13 bases in between. There are 12 residues in the CDR3. The CDR3 here is CASSPSWEEQYF. In nucleotides, the CDR3 is TGTGCCAGCAGCCCCTCCTGGGAGGAGCAGTACTTC.

This clonotype occurred a few times. V is TRBV7-2 and J is TRBJ2-5, with D unclear. Germline assignment: CDR1 SGHTA and CDR2 FQGNSA. The germline V and J ends were trimmed by 4 bases and 7 bases, with 13 bases remaining between them. CDR3 length: 13 amino acids. CDR3: CASSSQGSGTQYF. The CDR3 nucleotides are TGTGCCAGCAGCTCCCAAGGTTCCGGGACCCAGTACTTC.

This clonotype was picked up a small number of times. V and J are TRBV7-7 and TRBJ2-5, with D perhaps TRBD1 (6 bases). The CDR3 covers 14 residues. Germline values: CDR1 SSHAT, CDR2 FNYEAQ (reference sequence). V was pared by 3 bases and J by 7 bases, with 15 bases between. The CDR3 coding sequence is TGTGCCAGCAGCTTCGGACAGCCTGGCGGGACCCAGTACTTC. This sequence encodes CASSFGQPGGTQYF.

Only a few counts were recorded for this clonotype. The rearrangement links TRBV29-1 to TRBJ2-5, with D maybe TRBD1 (6 bases). The ends were cut back, 4 bases at V and 4 bases at J, with 13 bases in the middle. Germline lookup yields CDR1 SQVTM and CDR2 ANQGSEA. The CDR3 extends over 13 amino acids. The CDR3 loop reads CSVAGVESETQYF. The CDR3 nucleotides read TGCAGCGTTGCAGGGGTGGAATCAGAGACCCAGTACTTC. Combining the CDR3 with reference TRBV29-1 and TRBJ2-5 gives the whole variable domain SAVISQKPSRDICQRGTSLTIQCQVDSQVTMMFWYRQQPGQSLTLIATANQGSEATYESGFVIDKFPISRPNLTFSTLTVSNMSPEDSSIYLCSVAGVESETQYFGPGTRLLVL.

This clonotype has only a few counts. This CDR3 is CASSYSVGTEAFF. CDR3 DNA: TGTGCCAGCAGTTACTCGGTGGGTACTGAAGCTTTCTTT. The chain employs TRBV6-2 or TRBV6-3 and TRBJ1-1; D is ambiguous. V was trimmed by 0 bases and J by 5 bases, leaving 7 bases between them. Looked up from germline, CDR1 is MNHEY and CDR2 is SVGEGT. The CDR3 loop spans 13 amino acids.